The sequence of this TCR beta chain was determined in a study of T cells in localized non-small cell lung cancer. Findings and caveats of the study: Adjacent lung held a median around 60 of the top 100 tumor clones.

CDR1 and CDR2 from the germline V gene are SGHRS and YFSETQ. V dropped 3 bases and J dropped 10; count of bases not matched to a gene: 27. This CDR3 spans 20 amino acids. The protocol was immunoSEQ multiplex PCR, while the TCRdb copy is restricted to in-frame clones and leaves out a portion. The sample holds roughly 910 clones, roughly 22% seen once. A word on this clone: Its antigen is as yet unknown.

The TCR comes from a female donor older than 55 with stage II squamous cell lung carcinoma. The material was lung tumor tissue, obtained before any cancer treatment. The J gene is TRBJ2-1, the V gene TRBV5-1; 8 bases agree with TRBD1. The DNA for the CDR3 is TGCGCCAGCAGCTCCTATACGGGACAGGTTTACTTTTTGTTGTGGCTCGAGCAGTTCTTC. This sequence encodes CASSSYTGQVYFLLWLEQFF.